A selection of T cell receptor beta chains follows, all from one sample in a study of shared clonotypes between healthy human individuals. TCRdb's copy holds only in-frame clones and misses some; the assay was immunoSEQ multiplex PCR. The sample lists about 2.4 million clones, over 85% occurring once. Input material: naive CD4+ T cells from PBMCs. Source of these receptors: a man aged 18 to 35 in good health. Some clones in this sample may be carry-over from other donors' samples. Both conserved end residues are part of each CDR3. Fields, in order: D gene, J gene, clone size, V gene, CDR3 DNA, CDR3 protein. D genes are given only for firm matches. A row's size may be missing; if present it is once, few, many or a size class.

.,TRBJ2-3,.,TRBV19,TGTGCCAGTAGCGGGAGTGGGGGCACAGATACGCAGTATTTT,CASSGSGGTDTQYF
.,TRBJ1-2,few,TRBV2,TGTGCCAGCAGTGACTCGCAGAGCCCCTATGGCTACACCTTC,CASSDSQSPYGYTF
TRBD1,TRBJ1-3,.,TRBV9,TGTGCCAGCAGCCCCGGGACAGGGCTATCTGGAAACACCATATATTTT,CASSPGTGLSGNTIYF
TRBD1,TRBJ1-2,.,TRBV10-3,TGTGCCATCAGACCAGGACAGGGGGATGGCTACACCTTC,CAIRPGQGDGYTF
.,TRBJ2-5,once,TRBV28,TGTGCCAGCAGTTCCCCCGCAGAGACCCAAGAGACCCAGTACTTC,CASSSPAETQETQYF
.,TRBJ2-7,.,TRBV29-1,TGCAGCGTTGAGTCCAGGAGAGGGACCTACGAGCAGTACTTC,CSVESRRGTYEQYF
.,TRBJ2-7,.,TRBV30,TGTGCCTGTACTCTTGGGGGTTACGAGCAGTACTTC,CACTLGGYEQYF
.,TRBJ2-7,.,TRBV10-1,TGCGCCAGCAGTGAGTCGAGAAAGGCTGAGAGGGGGACAACCGTCTCCTACGAGCAGTACTTC,CASSESRKAERGTTVSYEQYF
.,TRBJ2-1,.,TRBV5-1,TGCGCCAGCAGTCAACGTGCGGACTCCTACAATGAGCAGTTCTTC,CASSQRADSYNEQFF
TRBD1,TRBJ1-4,.,TRBV19,TGTGCCAGTCCTCAAGACAGGGGGCGGAAAGAAAAACTGTTTTTT,CASPQDRGRKEKLFF
TRBD2,TRBJ2-7,.,TRBV5-1,TGCGCCAGCGGCCGGACTAGCGACTACGAGCAGTACTTC,CASGRTSDYEQYF
TRBD2,TRBJ2-2,.,TRBV7-9,TGTGCCAGCAGCCCTCGACTAGCGGGAGGTCATACGAACACCGGGGAGCTGTTTTTT,CASSPRLAGGHTNTGELFF
TRBD1,TRBJ2-2,once,TRBV5-1,TGCGCCAGCAGCTTGAAGGGGGCGGACACCGGGGAGCTGTTTTTT,CASSLKGADTGELFF
.,TRBJ1-2,.,TRBV4-1,TGCGCCAGCAGCCAATTGGGACAATCGTCTGGCTACACCTTC,CASSQLGQSSGYTF
.,TRBJ2-7,.,TRBV5-1,TGCGCCAGCAGCTACGCGACAGGCCCCGTCACCTACGAGCAGTACTTC,CASSYATGPVTYEQYF
TRBD1,TRBJ1-4,.,TRBV5-8,TGTGCCAGCAGCTTAACGGGACAGGGAGCAACTAATGAAAAACTGTTTTTT,CASSLTGQGATNEKLFF
.,TRBJ1-2,.,TRBV6-5,TGTGCCAGCAGATTGGGCACCCAAGGCTTCTATGGCTACACCTTC,CASRLGTQGFYGYTF
.,TRBJ2-1,.,TRBV7-3,TGTGCCAGCAGCCCTTTTGTAGGAGGGAGAAACAATGAGCAGTTCTTC,CASSPFVGGRNNEQFF
TRBD2,TRBJ2-3,.,TRBV28,TGTGCCAGCAGTACGGGACTAGCGAGAACCTCCACAGATACGCAGTATTTT,CASSTGLARTSTDTQYF
.,TRBJ2-1,.,TRBV7-9,TGTGCCAGCAGCTCCCCGGGGACCTCGAACCATGAGCAGTTCTTC,CASSSPGTSNHEQFF
.,TRBJ1-5,.,TRBV30,TGTGCCCCCAAGGGGGGTAAGATCCCGCCCCAGCATTTT,CAPKGGKIPPQHF
.,TRBJ1-1,few,TRBV7-9,TGTGCCAGCACCCGGACCTTGAACACTGAAGCTTTCTTT,CASTRTLNTEAFF
TRBD1,TRBJ2-2,once,TRBV7-7,TGTGCCAGCAGCTTAAGGCCGAGGGGACAGGGGGCCAACACCGGGGAGCTGTTTTTT,CASSLRPRGQGANTGELFF
TRBD2,TRBJ2-3,once,TRBV9,TGTGCCAGCAGCGTACGACTAGCGGGAGCAGATACGCAGTATTTT,CASSVRLAGADTQYF
.,TRBJ1-2,.,TRBV7-8,TGTGCCAGCAGCTTATTTTTGGGCGGCTATGGCTACACCTTC,CASSLFLGGYGYTF
.,TRBJ2-2,.,TRBV5-1,TGCGCCAGCAGCTTGTATCAGGGGGGAAACGGGGAGCTGTTTTTT,CASSLYQGGNGELFF
TRBD2,TRBJ2-1,once,TRBV28,TGTGCCAGCAGTCGTTTCTGGGGGGGTGGCCACAATGAGCAGTTCTTC,CASSRFWGGGHNEQFF
.,TRBJ2-3,.,TRBV19,TGTGCCAGTAGTATGTATCAGGGCGTCGGCACAGATACGCAGTATTTT,CASSMYQGVGTDTQYF
TRBD2,TRBJ2-6,.,TRBV18,TGTGCCAGCTCACAAGTAGCGGGAGGCCGCTCTGGGGCCAACGTCCTGACTTTC,CASSQVAGGRSGANVLTF
TRBD1,TRBJ1-5,.,TRBV7-8,TGTGCCAGCAGCTCAGGGACAGTTCGGAATCAGCCCCAGCATTTT,CASSSGTVRNQPQHF
TRBD1,TRBJ1-3,.,TRBV6-5,TGTGCCAGCAGTTTGAGGACAGGTTCGGTTGGAAACACCATATATTTT,CASSLRTGSVGNTIYF
.,TRBJ2-7,once,TRBV29-1,TGCAGCGTTGCCCTCCCCCAGGGTCCCTACGAGCAGTACTTC,CSVALPQGPYEQYF
.,TRBJ1-1,.,TRBV6-1,TGTGCCAGCAGTTCACAGCTCGTCGGGGCTGAAGCTTTCTTT,CASSSQLVGAEAFF
TRBD1,TRBJ2-3,.,TRBV28,TGTGCCAGCAGTGACCAGGGACAGGGCCGCACAGATACGCAGTATTTT,CASSDQGQGRTDTQYF
.,TRBJ1-3,.,TRBV29-1,TGCAGCGTTGTAGGGCAGCCCTCCTCTGGAAACACCATATATTTT,CSVVGQPSSGNTIYF
.,TRBJ1-1,.,TRBV5-6,TGTGCCAGCAGCAACTCCCACAGGGCACAGAACACTGAAGCTTTCTTT,CASSNSHRAQNTEAFF
.,TRBJ2-1,.,TRBV30,TGTGCCTGGAGAGGCAGGGAGCGTGAGCAGTTCTTC,CAWRGREREQFF
.,TRBJ2-5,.,TRBV28,TGTGCCAGCAGTTTTTTGCCGGGAAGGGAGACCCAGTACTTC,CASSFLPGRETQYF
.,TRBJ1-5,.,TRBV4-1,TGCGCCAGCAGCCAAGGTAGCACATCGAGCAATCAGCCCCAGCATTTT,CASSQGSTSSNQPQHF
.,TRBJ1-1,.,TRBV29-1,TGCAGCGTTAAGATGAACACTGAAGCTTTCTTT,CSVKMNTEAFF
.,TRBJ1-5,.,TRBV19,TGTGCCAGTAGTATAGTGGGGAGGGGTGGTCAGCCCCAGCATTTT,CASSIVGRGGQPQHF
.,TRBJ2-5,.,TRBV15,TGTGCCACCGGGCGGGCCCCTGGAGAGACCCAGTACTTC,CATGRAPGETQYF
TRBD2,TRBJ2-7,.,TRBV4-1,TGCGCCAGCAGCCTGGGAGGGAGGGGCGAGCAGTACTTC,CASSLGGRGEQYF
TRBD2,TRBJ2-5,.,TRBV11-2,TGTGCCAGCAGTTTCCGGGGCGGGCTAGCGGGCAAAGAGACCCAGTACTTC,CASSFRGGLAGKETQYF
.,TRBJ1-2,.,TRBV27,TGTGCCAGCAGACGAACCCTTGGCCAGACCGGGGGCTACACCTTC,CASRRTLGQTGGYTF
TRBD1,TRBJ2-3,.,TRBV6-1,TGTGCCAGCAGTGCACGGGGACAGTGGACAGATACGCAGTATTTT,CASSARGQWTDTQYF
TRBD2,TRBJ2-1,.,TRBV5-1,TGCGCCAGCAGCTTTAGCGGGAGTTCCTACAATGAGCAGTTCTTC,CASSFSGSSYNEQFF
TRBD1,TRBJ2-5,.,TRBV5-4,TGTGCCAGCAGCTCCCGGACAGGCGGGGAGACCCAGTACTTC,CASSSRTGGETQYF
.,TRBJ1-5,.,TRBV28,TGTGCCAGCACTCTTGCAGGGGACCCTCAGCCCCAGCATTTT,CASTLAGDPQPQHF
.,TRBJ1-5,.,TRBV5-1,TGCGCCAGCAGCTTGGGAGGGTACAGCAATCAGCCCCAGCATTTT,CASSLGGYSNQPQHF